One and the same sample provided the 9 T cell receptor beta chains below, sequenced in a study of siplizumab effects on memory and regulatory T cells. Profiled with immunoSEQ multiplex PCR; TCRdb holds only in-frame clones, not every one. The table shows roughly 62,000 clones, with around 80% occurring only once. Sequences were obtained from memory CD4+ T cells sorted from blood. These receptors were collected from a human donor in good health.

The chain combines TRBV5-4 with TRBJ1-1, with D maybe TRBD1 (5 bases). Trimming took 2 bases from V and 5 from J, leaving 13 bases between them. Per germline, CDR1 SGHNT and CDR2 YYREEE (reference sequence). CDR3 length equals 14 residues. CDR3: CASSFGTRGTEAFF. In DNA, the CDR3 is TGTGCCAGCAGCTTCGGCACGCGGGGGACTGAAGCTTTCTTT.

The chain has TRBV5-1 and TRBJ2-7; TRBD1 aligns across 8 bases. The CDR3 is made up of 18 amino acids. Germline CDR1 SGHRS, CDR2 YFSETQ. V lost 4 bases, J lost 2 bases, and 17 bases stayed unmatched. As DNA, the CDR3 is TGCGCCAGCAGCCTAACGACAGGGGCTATGGGATACGCCTACGAGCAGTACTTC. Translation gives CASSLTTGAMGYAYEQYF.

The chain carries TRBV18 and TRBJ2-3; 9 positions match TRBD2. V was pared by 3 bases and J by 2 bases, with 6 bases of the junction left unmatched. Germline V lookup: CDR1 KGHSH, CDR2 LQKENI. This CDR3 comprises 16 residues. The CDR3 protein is CASSPMERGATDTQYF. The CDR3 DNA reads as TGTGCCAGCTCACCCATGGAGCGGGGGGCCACAGATACGCAGTATTTT.

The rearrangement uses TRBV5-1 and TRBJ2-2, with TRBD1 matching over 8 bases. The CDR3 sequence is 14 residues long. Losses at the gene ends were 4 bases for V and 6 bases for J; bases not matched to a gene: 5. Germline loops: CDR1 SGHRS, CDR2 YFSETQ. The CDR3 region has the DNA TGCGCCAGCAGCGCGGGACAGGTGCCCGGGGAGCTGTTTTTT. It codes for CASSAGQVPGELFF. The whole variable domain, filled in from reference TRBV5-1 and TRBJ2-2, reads KAGVTQTPRYLIKTRGQQVTLSCSPISGHRSVSWYQQTPGQGLQFLFEYFSETQRNKGNFPGRFSGRQFSNSRSEMNVSTLELGDSALYLCASSAGQVPGELFFGEGSRLTVL.

For the CDR3, the DNA is TGTGCCAGCAGCTTTTACTCTACTAGCTTGAATGAGCAGTTCTTC. Its translation: CASSFYSTSLNEQFF. The chain links TRBV7-3 to TRBJ2-1; a possible D gene is TRBD2 (6 bases). The germline CDR1 and CDR2 sequences are SGHTA and FQGTGA. The germline V and J ends were trimmed by 3 bases and 7 bases, with 16 bases remaining between them. The CDR3 loop spans 15 amino acids.

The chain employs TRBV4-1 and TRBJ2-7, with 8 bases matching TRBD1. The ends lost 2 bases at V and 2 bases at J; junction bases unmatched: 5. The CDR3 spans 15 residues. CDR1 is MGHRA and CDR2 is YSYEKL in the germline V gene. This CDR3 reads CASSQLTGGPYEQYF. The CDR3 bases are TGCGCCAGCAGCCAACTTACAGGGGGGCCCTACGAGCAGTACTTC.

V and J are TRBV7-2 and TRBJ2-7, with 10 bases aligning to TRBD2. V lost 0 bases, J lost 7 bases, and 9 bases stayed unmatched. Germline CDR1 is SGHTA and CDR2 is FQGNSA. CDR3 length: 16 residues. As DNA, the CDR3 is TGTGCCAGCAGCTTAGCGAGGGTAGCGGGGGGACGTGAGCAGTACTTC. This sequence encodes CASSLARVAGGREQYF.

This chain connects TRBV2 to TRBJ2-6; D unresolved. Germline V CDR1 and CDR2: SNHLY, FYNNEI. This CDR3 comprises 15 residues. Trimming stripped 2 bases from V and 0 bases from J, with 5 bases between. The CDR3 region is CASSERGSGANVLTF. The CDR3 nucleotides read TGTGCCAGCAGTGAAAGAGGCTCTGGGGCCAACGTCCTGACTTTC.

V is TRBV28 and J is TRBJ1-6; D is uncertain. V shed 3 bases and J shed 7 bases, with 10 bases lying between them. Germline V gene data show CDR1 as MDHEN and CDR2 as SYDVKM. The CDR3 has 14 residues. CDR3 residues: CASSLEQRNSPLHF. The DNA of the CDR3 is TGTGCCAGCAGTTTGGAACAGAGGAATTCACCCCTCCACTTT.